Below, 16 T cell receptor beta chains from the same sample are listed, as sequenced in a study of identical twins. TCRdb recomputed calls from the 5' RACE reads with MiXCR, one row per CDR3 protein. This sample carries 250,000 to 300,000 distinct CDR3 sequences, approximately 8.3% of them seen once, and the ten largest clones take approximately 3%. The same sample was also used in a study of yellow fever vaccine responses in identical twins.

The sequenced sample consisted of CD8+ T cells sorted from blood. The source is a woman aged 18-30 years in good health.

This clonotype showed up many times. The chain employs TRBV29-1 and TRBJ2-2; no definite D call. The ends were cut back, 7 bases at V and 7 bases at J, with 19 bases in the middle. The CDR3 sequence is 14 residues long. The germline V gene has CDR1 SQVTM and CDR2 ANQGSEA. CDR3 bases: TGCAGCGCTTATGGTGGTGGTTCGAACGGGGAGCTGTTTTTT. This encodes CSAYGGGSNGELFF.

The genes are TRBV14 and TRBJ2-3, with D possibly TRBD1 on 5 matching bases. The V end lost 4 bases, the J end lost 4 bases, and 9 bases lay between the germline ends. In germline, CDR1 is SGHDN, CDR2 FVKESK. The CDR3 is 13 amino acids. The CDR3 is CASSPWGSDTQYF. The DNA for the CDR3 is TGTGCCAGCAGCCCCTGGGGCTCAGATACGCAGTATTTT.

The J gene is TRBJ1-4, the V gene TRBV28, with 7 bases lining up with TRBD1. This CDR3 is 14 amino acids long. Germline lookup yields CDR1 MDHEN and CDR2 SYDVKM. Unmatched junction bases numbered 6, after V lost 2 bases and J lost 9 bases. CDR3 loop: CASSLKSGGKKLFF. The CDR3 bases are TGTGCCAGCAGTTTAAAGTCAGGGGGGAAAAAACTGTTTTTT.

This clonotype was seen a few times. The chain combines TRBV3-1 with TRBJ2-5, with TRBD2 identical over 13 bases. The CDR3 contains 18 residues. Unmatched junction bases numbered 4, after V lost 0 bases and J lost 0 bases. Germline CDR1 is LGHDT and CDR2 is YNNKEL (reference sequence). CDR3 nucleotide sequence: TGTGCCAGCAGCCAAGAAAGGACTAGCGGGAGAAACCAAGAGACCCAGTACTTC. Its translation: CASSQERTSGRNQETQYF.

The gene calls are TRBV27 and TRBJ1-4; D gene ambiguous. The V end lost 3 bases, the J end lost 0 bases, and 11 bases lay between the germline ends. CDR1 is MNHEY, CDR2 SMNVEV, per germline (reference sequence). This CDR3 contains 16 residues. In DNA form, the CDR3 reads TGTGCCAGCAGTTTTGATCCAGGAGCAACTAATGAAAAACTGTTTTTT. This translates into CASSFDPGATNEKLFF.

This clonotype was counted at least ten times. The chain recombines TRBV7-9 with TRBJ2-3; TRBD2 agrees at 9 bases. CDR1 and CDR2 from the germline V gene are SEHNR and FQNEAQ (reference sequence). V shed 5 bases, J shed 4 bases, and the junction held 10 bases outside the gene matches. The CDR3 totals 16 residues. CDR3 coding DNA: TGTGCCAGCAGCCAGCCGCCTAGCGGGATCCCAGATACGCAGTATTTT. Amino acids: CASSQPPSGIPDTQYF.

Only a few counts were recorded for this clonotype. CDR3 region: CASSLENVYYEQYF. The CDR3 bases are TGTGCCAGCAGCTTAGAGAATGTGTACTACGAGCAGTACTTC. The rearrangement uses TRBV7-9 and TRBJ2-7; no clear D. V lost 1 base, J lost 3 bases, and 10 bases lay in between. CDR3 length equals 14 residues. Looked up from germline, CDR1 is SEHNR and CDR2 is FQNEAQ (reference sequence).

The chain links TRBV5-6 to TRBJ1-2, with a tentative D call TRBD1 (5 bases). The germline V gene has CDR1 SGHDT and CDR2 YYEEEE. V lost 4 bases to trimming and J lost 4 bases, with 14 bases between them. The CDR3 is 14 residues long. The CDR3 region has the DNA TGTGCCAGCAGCGGGGAGGGGCCCACCTATGGCTACACCTTC. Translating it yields CASSGEGPTYGYTF.

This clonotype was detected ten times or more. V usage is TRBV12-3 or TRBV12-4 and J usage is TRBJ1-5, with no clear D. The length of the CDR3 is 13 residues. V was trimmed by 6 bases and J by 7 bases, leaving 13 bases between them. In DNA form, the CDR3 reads TGTGCCAGCAGCCAGACCCGATGGCAGCCCCAGCATTTT. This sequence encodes CASSQTRWQPQHF.

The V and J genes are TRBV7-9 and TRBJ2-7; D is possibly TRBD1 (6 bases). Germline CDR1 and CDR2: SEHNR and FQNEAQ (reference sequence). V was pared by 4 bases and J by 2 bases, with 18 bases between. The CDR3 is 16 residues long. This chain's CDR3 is CASSYNPTGPPYEQYF. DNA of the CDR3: TGTGCCAGCAGCTATAATCCTACAGGGCCCCCCTACGAGCAGTACTTC.

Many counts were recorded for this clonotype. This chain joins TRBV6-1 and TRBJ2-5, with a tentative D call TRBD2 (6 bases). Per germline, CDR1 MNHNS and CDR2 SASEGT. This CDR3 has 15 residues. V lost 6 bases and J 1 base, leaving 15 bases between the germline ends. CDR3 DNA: TGTGCCAGCAGGGCCTGGGGGGAAGGCCAAGAGACCCAGTACTTC. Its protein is CASRAWGEGQETQYF.

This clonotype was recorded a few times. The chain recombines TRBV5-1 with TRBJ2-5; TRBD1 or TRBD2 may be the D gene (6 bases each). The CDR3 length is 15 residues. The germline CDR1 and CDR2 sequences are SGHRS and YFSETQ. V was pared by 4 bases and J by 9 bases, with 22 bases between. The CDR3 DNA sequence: TGCGCCAGCAGCAACTGGGGGCCGTGGGAGGAGGCCCAGTACTTC. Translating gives CASSNWGPWEEAQYF.

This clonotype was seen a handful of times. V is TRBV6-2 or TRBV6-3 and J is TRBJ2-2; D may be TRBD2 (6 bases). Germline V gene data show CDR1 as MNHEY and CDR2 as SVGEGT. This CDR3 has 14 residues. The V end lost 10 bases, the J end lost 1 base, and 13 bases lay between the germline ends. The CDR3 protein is CATLGLLNTGELFF. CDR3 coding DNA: TGTGCCACCCTGGGACTCCTGAACACCGGGGAGCTGTTTTTT.

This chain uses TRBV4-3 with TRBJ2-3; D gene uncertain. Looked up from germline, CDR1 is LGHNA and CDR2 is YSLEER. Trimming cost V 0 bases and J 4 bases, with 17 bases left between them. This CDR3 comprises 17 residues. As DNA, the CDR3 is TGCGCCAGCAGCCAAGAATCATCGAGGATTCGGGCAGATACGCAGTATTTT. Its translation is CASSQESSRIRADTQYF.

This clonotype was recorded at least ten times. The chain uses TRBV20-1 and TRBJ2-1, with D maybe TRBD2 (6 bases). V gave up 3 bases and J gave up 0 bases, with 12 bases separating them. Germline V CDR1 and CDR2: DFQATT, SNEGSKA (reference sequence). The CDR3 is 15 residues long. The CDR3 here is CSARGLTHSYNEQFF. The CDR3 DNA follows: TGCAGTGCTAGGGGACTCACTCACTCCTACAATGAGCAGTTCTTC.

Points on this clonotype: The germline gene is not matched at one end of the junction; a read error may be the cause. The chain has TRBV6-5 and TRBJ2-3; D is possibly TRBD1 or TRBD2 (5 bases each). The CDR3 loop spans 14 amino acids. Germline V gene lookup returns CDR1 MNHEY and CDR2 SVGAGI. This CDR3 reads CASSDSGTSDTQYF. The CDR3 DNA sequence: TGTGCCAGCAGTGACTCCGGGACCTCAGATACGCAGTATTTT.